This T cell receptor beta chain was identified in a study of cytomegalovirus exposure and HLA in healthy donors. Study overall: The 120 or so validation repertoires used a platform that matched the one used for the roughly 700 first-cohort repertoires, as a later analysis reported. General study points: Reports showed the classifier diagnosing cytomegalovirus status with high specificity and sensitivity.

Among the roughly 120 subjects of the validation cohort, separate from the approximately 700-subject first cohort, were the donors. The assay was immunoSEQ multiplex PCR, and TCRdb's table has in-frame clones only and misses some. The data show 250,000 to 300,000 clones, with 85% to 90% seen just once and 0.37% held by the top ten. To note about this clone: What it binds is unknown.

The sequence came from a woman under 30 in good health and CMV-seronegative. The specimen was PBMCs.

This CDR3 is CASVGQGLYEQYF. CDR3 coding DNA: TGTGCCAGCGTCGGGCAGGGCCTATACGAGCAGTACTTC. J is TRBJ2-7 and V is TRBV28; D might be TRBD1 (5 bases). The CDR3 consists of 13 residues. V gave up 8 bases and J gave up 4 bases, with 15 bases separating them. Per the germline V gene, CDR1 is MDHEN and CDR2 is SYDVKM. Full variable domain (missing parts from reference TRBV28 and TRBJ2-7): DVKVTQSSRYLVKRTGEKVFLECVQDMDHENMFWYRQDPGLGLRLIYFSYDVKMKEKGDIPEGYSVSREKKERFSLILESASTNQTSMYLCASVGQGLYEQYFGPGTRLTVT.